The sequence of this TCR beta chain was determined in a study of T cells in Graves' hyperthyroidism and ophthalmopathy. Across the whole study: The initial diagnosis was the point when peripheral blood was collected, ahead of any treatment. Study-wide points: Ophthalmopathy, as predicted by the model, came a median 6.5 months after the prediction.

Germline CDR1 and CDR2: KGHSH and LQKENI. The CDR3 spans 13 residues. The investigators amplified TCR beta CDR3 regions from RNA transcripts. Primed by the HTBI set, a first-round RT-PCR was run on the TCR CDR3. TCRdb processed the multiplex PCR reads anew with MiXCR; each CDR3 protein has one entry. This table has 250,000 to 300,000 distinct CDR3 sequences, less than 20% appearing once. This clonotype was seen only once. Its target is unknown. A junction boundary mismatches the germline segment, possibly from a read error. Thyroid ultrasound and orbital computed tomography, with clinical symptoms and serum thyroxine and TRAb, informed diagnoses. PBMCs were sourced from approximately 10 ml fresh peripheral blood.

Sequencing was done on a sample of blood. The chain uses TRBV18 and TRBJ1-5; 8 bases map to TRBD1. The receptor was derived from a man aged 45-65 years with Graves' ophthalmopathy. CDR3: CTSSLDRAQPQHF. The CDR3 region has the DNA TGTACCAGCTCACTGGACAGGGCCCAGCCCCAGCATTTT.